This TCR beta chain was observed in a study of TET2 disruption in CD19-targeted CAR T cells (dated by TCRdb to 2016 to 2019). As for the study more broadly: The number of samples was determined by the original clinical trial design and by which samples were available, and no additional inclusion criteria were applied.

TCR beta chain deep sequencing was performed with the immunoSEQ assay. In the source study's methods: Only productive TCR beta rearrangements were used to compute clonotype frequencies. Here the immuneACCESS table is served through TCRdb, limited to in-frame sequences with V and J called. Missing clones are a known gap in these copies; in checked studies unresolved V genes cover under half, and the rest lacks a known reason. The DNA was the basis for D and trimming; V, J and clone size are from that table. The sample table gives about 30,000 clones. The top ten constitute 1.9% of the sample. The meaning of the sample's treatment or condition label: autologous CTL019 cells: CD19 CAR with 4-1BB and CD3 zeta domains. The CD19 CAR incorporated TCR zeta and 4-1BB costimulatory signaling domains. T cells for CTL019 manufacturing were collected from peripheral blood by leukapheresis. The DNeasy Blood and Tissue Kit was used to extract genomic DNA from pre-infusion T cells, peripheral blood, or sorted post-infusion T cells.

CDR1 is given as SGHAT and CDR2 as FQDESV, both from the germline V gene (reference sequence). The CDR3, cysteine through phenylalanine, is 15 amino acids long. The DNA covers only part of the CDR3, 36 bases in frame from base 1. V is trimmed back by 2 bases and J by 3 bases, and the junction contains 3 bases that no gene match accounts for. Notes on this clone: Its antigen is currently not known. The read stops 3 residues short of the end of the CDR3; the missing end is completed from the germline J gene.

The investigation overall reported the following: The conclusions drawn about the patient's CAR T cells were based on extensive analysis of just one subject.

The chain is made from TRBV11-1 and TRBJ2-1, with 8 bases in between that match TRBD2. This TCR derives from a man between 70 and 80 years old with chronic lymphocytic leukemia. Here the sequenced sample was CD8- CAR+ T cells sorted from cultured blood T cells, taken for CD19 CAR T cell therapy. What the cell subset or site label conveys for this sample: CD8-negative CAR-positive T cells from the infusion product. CDR3 DNA, as far as it was read: TGTGCCAGCAGCTTAATGCGGGGGGTCTACAATGAG. Its protein is CASSLMRGVYNE. The whole CDR3 sequence reads CASSLMRGVYNEQFF.